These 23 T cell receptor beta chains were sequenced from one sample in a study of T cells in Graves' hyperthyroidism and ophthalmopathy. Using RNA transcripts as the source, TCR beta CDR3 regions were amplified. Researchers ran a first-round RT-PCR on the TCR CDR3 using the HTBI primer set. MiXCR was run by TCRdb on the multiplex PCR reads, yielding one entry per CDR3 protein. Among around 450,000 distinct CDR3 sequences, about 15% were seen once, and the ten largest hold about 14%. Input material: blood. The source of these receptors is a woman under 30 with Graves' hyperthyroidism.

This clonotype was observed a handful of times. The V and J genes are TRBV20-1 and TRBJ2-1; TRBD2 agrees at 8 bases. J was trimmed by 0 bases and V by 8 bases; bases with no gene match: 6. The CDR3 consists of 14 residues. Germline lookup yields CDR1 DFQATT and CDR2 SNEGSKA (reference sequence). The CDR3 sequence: CSSTSGVSYNEQFF. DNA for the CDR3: TGCAGTTCTACTAGCGGTGTCTCCTACAATGAGCAGTTCTTC.

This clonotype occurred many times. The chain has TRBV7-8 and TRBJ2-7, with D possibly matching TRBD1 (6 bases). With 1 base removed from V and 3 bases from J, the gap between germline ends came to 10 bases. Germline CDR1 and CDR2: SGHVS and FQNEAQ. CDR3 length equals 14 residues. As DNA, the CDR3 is TGTGCCAGCAGCTTAGGGGACACAAACTACGAGCAGTACTTC. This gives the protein CASSLGDTNYEQYF.

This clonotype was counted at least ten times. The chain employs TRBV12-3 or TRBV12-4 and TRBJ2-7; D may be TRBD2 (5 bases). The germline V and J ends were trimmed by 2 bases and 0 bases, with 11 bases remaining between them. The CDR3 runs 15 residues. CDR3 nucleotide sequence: TGTGCCAGCAGTTTATATCGGAGGCGCTCCTACGAGCAGTACTTC. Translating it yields CASSLYRRRSYEQYF.

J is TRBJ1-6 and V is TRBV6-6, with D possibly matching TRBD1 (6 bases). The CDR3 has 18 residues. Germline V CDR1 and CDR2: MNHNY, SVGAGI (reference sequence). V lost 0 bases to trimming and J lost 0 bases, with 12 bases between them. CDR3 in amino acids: CASSYSQGPSSYNSPLHF. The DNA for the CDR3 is TGTGCCAGCAGTTACTCGCAGGGGCCTAGCTCCTATAATTCACCCCTCCACTTT.

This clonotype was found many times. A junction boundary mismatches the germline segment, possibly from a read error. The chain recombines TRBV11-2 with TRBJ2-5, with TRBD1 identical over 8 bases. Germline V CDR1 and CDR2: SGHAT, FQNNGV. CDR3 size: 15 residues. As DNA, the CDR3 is TGTGCCAGCACCTTAGGTCAGGGGGCCAGGGAGACCCAGTACTTC. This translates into CASTLGQGARETQYF.

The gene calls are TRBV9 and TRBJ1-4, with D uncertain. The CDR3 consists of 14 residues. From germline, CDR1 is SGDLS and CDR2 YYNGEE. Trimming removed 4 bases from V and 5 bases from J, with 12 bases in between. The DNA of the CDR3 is TGTGCCAGCAGCCAGACCGCACTCAATGAAAAACTGTTTTTT. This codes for CASSQTALNEKLFF. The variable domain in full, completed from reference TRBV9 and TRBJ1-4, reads DSGVTQTPKHLITATGQRVTLRCSPRSGDLSVYWYQQSLDQGLQFLIQYYNGEERAKGNILERFSAQQFPDLHSELNLSSLELGDSALYFCASSQTALNEKLFFGSGTQLSVL.

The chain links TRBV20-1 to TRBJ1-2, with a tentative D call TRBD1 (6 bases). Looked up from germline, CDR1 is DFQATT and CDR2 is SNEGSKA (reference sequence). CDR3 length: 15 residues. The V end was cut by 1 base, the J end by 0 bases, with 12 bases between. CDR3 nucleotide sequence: TGCAGTGCTAGAGGTCGGGGGGGCACTAACTATGGCTACACCTTC. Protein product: CSARGRGGTNYGYTF.

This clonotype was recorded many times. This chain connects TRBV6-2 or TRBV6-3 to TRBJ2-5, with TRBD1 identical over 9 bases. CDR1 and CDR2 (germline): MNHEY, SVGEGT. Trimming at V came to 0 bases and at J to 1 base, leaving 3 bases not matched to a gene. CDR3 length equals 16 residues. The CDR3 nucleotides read TGTGCCAGCAGTTACTCCGGGACAGGGCTCCAAGAGACCCAGTACTTC. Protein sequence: CASSYSGTGLQETQYF.

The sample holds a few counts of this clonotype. This CDR3 is CASSLKGSGEQYF. The CDR3 DNA is TGTGCCAGCAGCTTGAAGGGTTCGGGAGAGCAGTACTTC. This rearrangement joins TRBV7-9 to TRBJ2-7, with D perhaps TRBD2 (5 bases). The CDR3 extends over 13 amino acids. The V end was cut by 3 bases, the J end by 7 bases, with 13 bases between. In germline, CDR1 is SEHNR, CDR2 FQNEAQ (reference sequence).

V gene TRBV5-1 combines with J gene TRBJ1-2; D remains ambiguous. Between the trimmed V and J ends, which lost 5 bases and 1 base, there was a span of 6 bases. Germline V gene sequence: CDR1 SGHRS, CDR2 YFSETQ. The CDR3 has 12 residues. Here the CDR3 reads CASRPVNYGYTF. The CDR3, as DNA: TGCGCCAGCAGGCCGGTTAACTATGGCTACACCTTC.

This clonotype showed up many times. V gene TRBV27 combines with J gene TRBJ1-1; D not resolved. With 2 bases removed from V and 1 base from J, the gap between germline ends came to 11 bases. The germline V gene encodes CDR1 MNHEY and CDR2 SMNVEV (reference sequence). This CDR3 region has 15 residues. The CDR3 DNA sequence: TGTGCCAGCAGTTTAGTTCAGACCCCGAACACTGAAGCTTTCTTT. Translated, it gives CASSLVQTPNTEAFF.

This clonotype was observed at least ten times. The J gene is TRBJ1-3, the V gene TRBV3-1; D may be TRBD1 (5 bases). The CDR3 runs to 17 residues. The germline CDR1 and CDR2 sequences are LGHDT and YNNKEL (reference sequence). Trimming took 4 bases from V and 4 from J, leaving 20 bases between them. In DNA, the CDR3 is TGTGCCAGCAGCCCGGATAGGGACCTCCTGCGGGGAAACACCATATATTTT. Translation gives CASSPDRDLLRGNTIYF. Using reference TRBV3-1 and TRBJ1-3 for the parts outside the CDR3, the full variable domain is DTAVSQTPKYLVTQMGNDKSIKCEQNLGHDTMYWYKQDSKKFLKIMFSYNNKELIINETVPNRFSPKSPDKAHLNLHINSLELGDSAVYFCASSPDRDLLRGNTIYFGEGSWLTVV.

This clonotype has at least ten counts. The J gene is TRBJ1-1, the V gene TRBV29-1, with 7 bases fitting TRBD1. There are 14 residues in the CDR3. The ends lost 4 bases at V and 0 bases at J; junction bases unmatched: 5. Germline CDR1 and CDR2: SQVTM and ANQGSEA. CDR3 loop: CSVARDSMNTEAFF. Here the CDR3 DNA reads TGCAGCGTTGCCCGGGACAGCATGAACACTGAAGCTTTCTTT. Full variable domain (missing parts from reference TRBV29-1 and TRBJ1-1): SAVISQKPSRDICQRGTSLTIQCQVDSQVTMMFWYRQQPGQSLTLIATANQGSEATYESGFVIDKFPISRPNLTFSTLTVSNMSPEDSSIYLCSVARDSMNTEAFFGQGTRLTVV.

The CDR3 nucleotides are TGCGCCAGCAGCTTTGGGCCCCGCACAGATACGCAGTATTTT. Amino acids: CASSFGPRTDTQYF. The J gene is TRBJ2-3, the V gene TRBV5-1; D not certain. The CDR3 sequence is 14 residues long. Deletions cut 2 bases from V and 1 base from J, with 8 bases between. The germline gives CDR1 SGHRS, CDR2 YFSETQ.

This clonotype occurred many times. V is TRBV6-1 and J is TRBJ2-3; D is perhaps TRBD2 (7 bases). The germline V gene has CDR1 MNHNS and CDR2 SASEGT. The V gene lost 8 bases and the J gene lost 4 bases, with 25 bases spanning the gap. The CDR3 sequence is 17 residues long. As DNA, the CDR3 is TGTGCCAGCTACATAACGGGGGGCACGCTCTTTTCAGATACGCAGTATTTT. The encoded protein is CASYITGGTLFSDTQYF.

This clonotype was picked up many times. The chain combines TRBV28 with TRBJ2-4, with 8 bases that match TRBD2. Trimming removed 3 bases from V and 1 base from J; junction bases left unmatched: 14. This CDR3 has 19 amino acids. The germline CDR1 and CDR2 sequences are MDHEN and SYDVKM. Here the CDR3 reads CASSFPHGVAGMAKNIQYF. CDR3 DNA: TGTGCCAGCAGTTTCCCCCACGGGGTAGCGGGAATGGCCAAAAACATTCAGTACTTC.

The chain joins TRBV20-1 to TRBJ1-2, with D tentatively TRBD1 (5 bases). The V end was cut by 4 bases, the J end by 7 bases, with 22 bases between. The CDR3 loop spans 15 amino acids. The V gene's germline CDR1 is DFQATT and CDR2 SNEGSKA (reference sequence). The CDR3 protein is CSAKKGSGGFSGYTF. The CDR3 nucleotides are TGCAGTGCTAAAAAAGGGTCGGGGGGGTTTAGTGGCTACACCTTC.

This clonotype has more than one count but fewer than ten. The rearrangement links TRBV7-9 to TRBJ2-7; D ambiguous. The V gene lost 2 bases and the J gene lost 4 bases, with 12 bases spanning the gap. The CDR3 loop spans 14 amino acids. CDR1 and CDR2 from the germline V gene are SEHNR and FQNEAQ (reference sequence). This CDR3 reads CASSLPTTQYEQYF. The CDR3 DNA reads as TGTGCCAGCAGCTTACCGACAACCCAGTACGAGCAGTACTTC.

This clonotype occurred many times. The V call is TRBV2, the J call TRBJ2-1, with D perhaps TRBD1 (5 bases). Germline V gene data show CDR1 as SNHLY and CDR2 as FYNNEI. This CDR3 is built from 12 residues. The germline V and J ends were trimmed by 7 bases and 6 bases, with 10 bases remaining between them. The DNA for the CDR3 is TGTGCCAGCAATGTCAGGGTCAATGAGCAGTTCTTC. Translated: CASNVRVNEQFF.

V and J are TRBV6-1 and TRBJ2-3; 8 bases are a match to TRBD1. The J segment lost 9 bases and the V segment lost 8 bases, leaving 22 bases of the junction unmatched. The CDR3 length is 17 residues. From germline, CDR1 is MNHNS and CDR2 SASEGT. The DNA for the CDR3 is TGTGCCAGCGCTGCGGTTGGACAGGGCTTTTCTCCAGGGACGCAGTATTTT. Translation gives CASAAVGQGFSPGTQYF.

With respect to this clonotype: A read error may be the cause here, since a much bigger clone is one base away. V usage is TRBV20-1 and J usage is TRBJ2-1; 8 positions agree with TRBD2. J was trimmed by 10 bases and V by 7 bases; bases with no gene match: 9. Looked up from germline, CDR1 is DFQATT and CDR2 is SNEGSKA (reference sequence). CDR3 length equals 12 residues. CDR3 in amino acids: CSGPAGVSEQFF. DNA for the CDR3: TGCAGTGGCCCAGCGGGAGTTTCCGAGCAGTTCTTC.

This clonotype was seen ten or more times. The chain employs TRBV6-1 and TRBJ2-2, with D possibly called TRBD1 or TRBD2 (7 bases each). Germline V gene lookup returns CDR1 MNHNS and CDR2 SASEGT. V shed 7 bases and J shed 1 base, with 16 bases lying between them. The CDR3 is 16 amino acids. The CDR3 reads CASIPGGALNTGELFF. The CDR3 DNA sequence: TGTGCCAGCATCCCAGGGGGGGCATTGAACACCGGGGAGCTGTTTTTT.

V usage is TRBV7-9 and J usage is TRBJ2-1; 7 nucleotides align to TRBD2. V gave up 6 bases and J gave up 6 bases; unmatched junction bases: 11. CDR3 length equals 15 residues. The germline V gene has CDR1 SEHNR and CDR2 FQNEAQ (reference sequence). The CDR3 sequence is CASSALSGPGNEQFF. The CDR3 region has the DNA TGTGCCAGCAGTGCCCTTAGCGGGCCGGGCAATGAGCAGTTCTTC. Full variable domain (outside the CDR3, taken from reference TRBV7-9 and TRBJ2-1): DTGVSQNPRHKITKRGQNVTFRCDPISEHNRLYWYRQTLGQGPEFLTYFQNEAQLEKSRLLSDRFSAERPKGSFSTLEIQRTEQGDSAMYLCASSALSGPGNEQFFGPGTRLTVL.